These 32 T cell receptor beta chains share one sample of origin, sequenced in a study of blood T cell repertoires in COVID-19. The data were produced by immunoSEQ multiplex PCR, yet TCRdb's version contains in-frame clones alone and is incomplete. The sample has roughly 450,000 clones, roughly 91% seen once. The sequenced material came from PBMCs or T cells enriched from blood (not recorded which). All receptors derive from a man aged 18 to 29 who had recovered from COVID-19.

The genes are TRBV28 and TRBJ1-3; D is perhaps TRBD1 (5 bases). V dropped 6 bases and J dropped 1 base, with 13 bases sitting between them. The CDR3 extends over 15 amino acids. The germline V gene encodes CDR1 MDHEN and CDR2 SYDVKM. CDR3 DNA: TGTGCCAGCAGCTCCCGAAGGGGATCTGGAAACACCATATATTTT. Translated, it gives CASSSRRGSGNTIYF. Supplemented by reference TRBV28 and TRBJ1-3, the full variable domain reads DVKVTQSSRYLVKRTGEKVFLECVQDMDHENMFWYRQDPGLGLRLIYFSYDVKMKEKGDIPEGYSVSREKKERFSLILESASTNQTSMYLCASSSRRGSGNTIYFGEGSWLTVV.

Regarding this clone: Sequence at one end of the junction differs from germline and may be a read error. The genes are TRBV5-1 and TRBJ1-2; 7 bases are shared with TRBD1. Germline assignment: CDR1 SGHRS and CDR2 YFSETQ. This CDR3 has 13 residues. This chain's CDR3 is CASSSGTDTDPYF. For the CDR3, the DNA is TGCGCCAGCAGCTCCGGGACAGACACTGACCCCTATTTC.

The genes are TRBV27 and TRBJ1-2; 9 bases are shared with TRBD1. V dropped 5 bases and J dropped 3; count of bases not matched to a gene: 4. Germline V lookup: CDR1 MNHEY, CDR2 SMNVEV (reference sequence). This CDR3 is 14 amino acids long. Here the CDR3 reads CASSPGTGYYGYTF. As DNA, the CDR3 is TGTGCCAGCAGTCCCGGGACAGGGTACTATGGCTACACCTTC.

The rearrangement joins TRBV7-2 to TRBJ1-2, with 9 bases matching TRBD1. Germline-derived CDR1 and CDR2 are SGHTA and FQGNSA. The CDR3 length is 15 residues. The V gene end was trimmed by 3 bases and the J gene end by 2 bases; junction bases not matched to a gene: 4. CDR3 in DNA: TGTGCCAGCAGCTTCCCCGGGACAGGGAACTATGGCTACACCTTC. This gives the protein CASSFPGTGNYGYTF.

This chain connects TRBV2 to TRBJ1-2, with D possibly being TRBD1 (5 bases). Germline lookup yields CDR1 SNHLY and CDR2 FYNNEI. The CDR3 runs 13 residues. V was cut by 1 base and J by 9 bases, with 12 bases left in between. CDR3 in DNA: TGTGCCAGCAGTGAAGGGACAACCGAAAGCTACACCTTC. Amino acid sequence: CASSEGTTESYTF.

The rearrangement joins TRBV2 to TRBJ1-1, with D tentatively TRBD1 (5 bases). V lost 5 bases, J lost 0 bases, and 10 bases lay in between. Germline V gene sequence: CDR1 SNHLY, CDR2 FYNNEI. The CDR3 sequence is 14 residues long. As DNA, the CDR3 is TGTGCCAGCAGTCTAGCGGGGGTGAACACTGAAGCTTTCTTT. Encoded protein: CASSLAGVNTEAFF.

This chain connects TRBV7-9 to TRBJ2-3; 7 positions agree with TRBD1. This CDR3 comprises 15 residues. The junction had 12 bases not matched to a gene; V was cut back by 4 bases and J by 8 bases. Germline V gene lookup returns CDR1 SEHNR and CDR2 FQNEAQ (reference sequence). DNA of the CDR3: TGTGCCAGCAGCTCCAATTACAGGGGATTGGGTACGCAGTATTTT. This encodes CASSSNYRGLGTQYF.

The chain couples TRBV11-3 to TRBJ1-1; 8 bases fit TRBD1. Germline V lookup: CDR1 SGHNT, CDR2 YENEEA. The CDR3 spans 15 residues. V trimming: 1 base; J trimming: 1 base; junction bases outside the gene matches: 2. CDR3 bases: TGTGCCAGCAGCTTAGTGGGGACAGGGAACACTGAAGCTTTCTTT. It codes for CASSLVGTGNTEAFF. Full variable domain (outside the CDR3, taken from reference TRBV11-3 and TRBJ1-1): EAGVVQSPRYKIIEKKQPVAFWCNPISGHNTLYWYLQNLGQGPELLIRYENEEAVDDSQLPKDRFSAERLKGVDSTLKIQPAELGDSAVYLCASSLVGTGNTEAFFGQGTRLTVV.

The rearrangement uses TRBV7-3 and TRBJ1-1; tentatively, D is TRBD1 (5 bases). Per the germline V gene, CDR1 is SGHTA and CDR2 is FQGTGA. This CDR3 has 16 residues. With 0 bases removed from V and 7 bases from J, the gap between germline ends came to 18 bases. This CDR3 is CASSLTLTLGRYEAFF. Here the CDR3 DNA reads TGTGCCAGCAGCTTAACTCTAACGTTGGGGCGATATGAAGCTTTCTTT.

V usage is TRBV7-3 and J usage is TRBJ2-7, with 7 bases that match TRBD2. V dropped 1 base and J dropped 6; count of bases not matched to a gene: 3. The CDR3 has 13 amino acids. Per the germline V gene, CDR1 is SGHTA and CDR2 is FQGTGA. The chain's CDR3 is CASSLMPGGEQYF. The CDR3 nucleotides are TGTGCCAGCAGCTTAATGCCGGGGGGCGAGCAGTACTTC.

The chain couples TRBV12-5 to TRBJ1-4; no reliable D call. The CDR3 sequence is 15 residues long. Germline loops: CDR1 LGHNT, CDR2 FRNRAP. The V and J ends lost 1 base and 4 bases respectively, with 10 bases between them. The DNA for the CDR3 is TGTGCTAGTGGTTTGGGCTTGGGGAGTAATGAAAAACTGTTTTTT. The encoded protein is CASGLGLGSNEKLFF.

The V call is TRBV9, the J call TRBJ1-1, with 7 positions matching TRBD1. From germline, CDR1 is SGDLS and CDR2 YYNGEE. The CDR3 runs to 12 residues. Trimming cost V 3 bases and J 6 bases; bases outside gene matches: 2. The CDR3 reads CASSGGGSEAFF. As DNA, the CDR3 is TGTGCCAGCAGCGGAGGGGGCTCTGAAGCTTTCTTT.

The CDR3 loop is CASSLGTGALNTEAFF. CDR3 in DNA: TGCGCCAGCAGCTTGGGAACAGGGGCTCTGAACACTGAAGCTTTCTTT. The chain links TRBV5-1 to TRBJ1-1; the match to TRBD1 covers 7 bases. The ends lost 0 bases at V and 0 bases at J; junction bases unmatched: 5. Per the germline V gene, CDR1 is SGHRS and CDR2 is YFSETQ. This CDR3 spans 16 amino acids.

The chain combines TRBV7-2 with TRBJ2-7, with 9 positions matching TRBD2. The J segment lost 3 bases and the V segment lost 6 bases, leaving 6 bases of the junction unmatched. The CDR3 totals 14 residues. Germline V gene sequence: CDR1 SGHTA, CDR2 FQGNSA. CDR3 in amino acids: CASRMPSGDYEQYF. CDR3 in DNA: TGTGCCAGCAGGATGCCTAGCGGGGACTACGAGCAGTACTTC. The whole variable domain, remainder taken from reference TRBV7-2 and TRBJ2-7, is GAGVSQSPSNKVTEKGKDVELRCDPISGHTALYWYRQSLGQGLEFLIYFQGNSAPDKSGLPSDRFSAERTGGSVSTLTIQRTQQEDSAVYLCASRMPSGDYEQYFGPGTRLTVT.

The V and J genes are TRBV2 and TRBJ1-6; D is unclear. Germline V gene lookup returns CDR1 SNHLY and CDR2 FYNNEI. The V end lost 6 bases, the J end lost 7 bases, and 13 bases lay between the germline ends. This CDR3 has 14 residues. The CDR3 protein is CASSVLGGNSPLHF. In nucleotides, the CDR3 is TGTGCCAGCAGCGTCCTGGGCGGGAATTCACCCCTCCACTTT. Complete variable domain (other parts from reference TRBV2 and TRBJ1-6): EPEVTQTPSHQVTQMGQEVILRCVPISNHLYFYWYRQILGQKVEFLVSFYNNEISEKSEIFDDQFSVERPDGSNFTLKIRSTKLEDSAMYFCASSVLGGNSPLHFGNGTRLTVT.

J is TRBJ2-1 and V is TRBV10-3, with 10 bases fitting TRBD2. The CDR3 is made up of 15 amino acids. J gave up 6 bases and V 2 bases, and 4 bases lay outside the gene matches. Germline V gene data show CDR1 as ENHRY and CDR2 as SYGVKD. CDR3 amino acids: CAISETSGVPNEQFF. The CDR3, as DNA: TGTGCCATCAGTGAGACTAGCGGGGTTCCCAATGAGCAGTTCTTC.

The chain is built from TRBV5-4 and TRBJ1-1, with D maybe TRBD1 (5 bases). Germline V gene lookup returns CDR1 SGHNT and CDR2 YYREEE (reference sequence). This CDR3 contains 16 residues. The V end was cut by 4 bases, the J end by 3 bases, with 19 bases between. CDR3 region: CASSRTTRGQDTEAFF. CDR3 DNA: TGTGCCAGCAGCCGGACGACAAGGGGCCAAGACACTGAAGCTTTCTTT.

The chain is built from TRBV12-5 and TRBJ2-5; 7 bases are a match to TRBD2. Trimming at V came to 1 base and at J to 4 bases, leaving 0 bases not matched to a gene. The CDR3 loop spans 13 amino acids. Germline V lookup: CDR1 LGHNT, CDR2 FRNRAP. The CDR3 spells CASGLGTRETQYF. The CDR3 nucleotides are TGTGCTAGTGGTTTGGGGACTAGAGAGACCCAGTACTTC.

The CDR3 is CASTPMREVRFEQYF. CDR3 sequence (DNA): TGTGCCAGCACCCCTATGCGGGAGGTACGATTCGAGCAGTACTTC. The chain carries TRBV6-5 and TRBJ2-7, with 8 nucleotides matching TRBD2. The germline CDR1 and CDR2 sequences are MNHEY and SVGAGI. The CDR3 extends over 15 amino acids. V shed 7 bases and J 6 bases; nucleotides not matched to a gene: 14.

The chain carries TRBV7-2 and TRBJ2-1, with 16 bases that match TRBD2. The V gene end was trimmed by 0 bases and the J gene end by 14 bases; junction bases not matched to a gene: 1. Germline CDR1 reads SGHTA; CDR2 reads FQGNSA. This CDR3 spans 14 amino acids. CDR3 sequence reads: CASSLAGTSGGEFF. CDR3 DNA: TGTGCCAGCAGCTTAGCTGGGACTAGCGGGGGGGAGTTCTTC.

The chain employs TRBV5-1 and TRBJ2-1, with TRBD2 identical over 12 bases. This CDR3 has 16 residues. After removal of 4 bases from V and 6 bases from J, the junction contained 8 bases not matched to a gene. The V gene's germline CDR1 is SGHRS and CDR2 YFSETQ. The CDR3 here is CASSPGLAGPPNEQFF. The CDR3 nucleotides are TGCGCCAGCAGCCCAGGACTAGCGGGACCACCCAATGAGCAGTTCTTC. Together with reference TRBV5-1 and TRBJ2-1, the CDR3 gives the full variable domain: KAGVTQTPRYLIKTRGQQVTLSCSPISGHRSVSWYQQTPGQGLQFLFEYFSETQRNKGNFPGRFSGRQFSNSRSEMNVSTLELGDSALYLCASSPGLAGPPNEQFFGPGTRLTVL.

This clone appeared a few times. The chain carries TRBV3-1 (or the pseudogene TRBV3-2) and TRBJ1-6; no firm D call. This CDR3 is 14 amino acids long. From germline, CDR1 is LGHDT and CDR2 YNNKEL (reference sequence). V was trimmed by 0 bases and J by 14 bases, leaving 14 bases between them. The CDR3, as DNA: TGTGCCAGCAGCCAAGATGTTTTGCGGCCGACCCTCCACTTT. Protein: CASSQDVLRPTLHF.

The chain has TRBV19 and TRBJ1-5; D possibly corresponds to TRBD1 (5 bases). Germline CDR1 reads LNHDA; CDR2 reads SQIVND (reference sequence). Between the trimmed V and J ends, which lost 7 bases and 7 bases, there was a span of 20 bases. The CDR3 covers 15 residues. DNA for the CDR3: TGTGCCAGTACTCCCCAGGGTAGGGAAGGCCAGCCCCAGCATTTT. Its translation: CASTPQGREGQPQHF.

This chain connects TRBV11-2 to TRBJ1-6, with 8 bases matching TRBD1. CDR1 and CDR2 from the germline V gene are SGHAT and FQNNGV. The CDR3 length is 13 residues. Losses at the gene ends were 5 bases for V and 10 bases for J; bases not matched to a gene: 4. The CDR3 nucleotides read TGTGCCAGCAGCCCCCGGGACAGGTCACCCCTCCACTTT. It translates to CASSPRDRSPLHF.

The rearrangement uses TRBV18 and TRBJ2-7; TRBD1 might be the D (6 bases). Germline lookup yields CDR1 KGHSH and CDR2 LQKENI. Trimming stripped 2 bases from V and 0 bases from J, with 11 bases between. This CDR3 has 15 residues. The CDR3 loop reads CASSPTQGTSYEQYF. CDR3 nucleotides: TGTGCCAGCTCACCAACCCAGGGGACCTCCTACGAGCAGTACTTC.

In its sample, this clone was seen once. The rearrangement joins TRBV4-1 to TRBJ1-1; TRBD1 agrees at 7 bases. This CDR3 region has 16 residues. With V trimmed by 2 bases and J by 1 base, 7 bases remained unmatched. Germline V CDR1 and CDR2: MGHRA, YSYEKL. CDR3 nucleotide sequence: TGCGCCAGCAGCCAAATTAAGGGGGCGGGGAACACTGAAGCTTTCTTT. This codes for CASSQIKGAGNTEAFF.

This clone was seen only once. The chain links TRBV6-5 to TRBJ2-2; no clear D. This CDR3 region has 15 residues. Trimming pared 5 bases from V and 4 bases from J, leaving 14 bases between. Per the germline V gene, CDR1 is MNHEY and CDR2 is SVGAGI. CDR3 in amino acids: CASSTRLLGTGELFF. The DNA of the CDR3 is TGTGCCAGCAGTACCCGACTTCTGGGCACCGGGGAGCTGTTTTTT.

The CDR3 DNA follows: TGTGCCAGCTCCACAGACTCTGGAAACACCATATATTTT. This sequence encodes CASSTDSGNTIYF. The chain is built from TRBV18 and TRBJ1-3; D gene uncertain. This CDR3 spans 13 amino acids. Germline values: CDR1 KGHSH, CDR2 LQKENI. Trimming left V 6 bases short and J 0 bases short, with 6 bases between.

The chain joins TRBV19 to TRBJ1-5; 11 bases match TRBD1. Germline trimming cut 6 bases from V and 5 bases from J; bases unmatched to any gene: 9. Per germline, CDR1 LNHDA and CDR2 SQIVND (reference sequence). The length of the CDR3 is 16 residues. CDR3 sequence (DNA): TGTGCCAGTAGCAGAGGGACAGGGGGGCCTCATCAGCCCCAGCATTTT. The encoded protein is CASSRGTGGPHQPQHF.

This rearrangement joins TRBV10-3 to TRBJ1-5; 8 nucleotides align to TRBD1. Germline CDR1 is ENHRY and CDR2 is SYGVKD. J was trimmed by 6 bases and V by 3 bases; bases with no gene match: 10. The CDR3 loop spans 16 amino acids. DNA of the CDR3: TGTGCCATCAGTGACGGACGTCCCGGGACAGGTCAGCCCCAGCATTTT. Translation gives CAISDGRPGTGQPQHF.

A single count supports this clone. The chain combines TRBV28 with TRBJ1-1, with TRBD1 matching over 7 bases. Germline assignment: CDR1 MDHEN and CDR2 SYDVKM. This CDR3 is 15 amino acids long. V gave up 2 bases and J gave up 1 base; unmatched junction bases: 4. Written as DNA, the CDR3 is TGTGCCAGCAGTTTACTGACAGGGAGGAACACTGAAGCTTTCTTT. This sequence encodes CASSLLTGRNTEAFF.

This chain joins TRBV5-1 and TRBJ1-6; no clear D. CDR1 is SGHRS and CDR2 is YFSETQ in the germline V gene. The V gene lost 0 bases and the J gene lost 10 bases, with 11 bases spanning the gap. There are 14 residues in the CDR3. The CDR3 nucleotides read TGCGCCAGCAGCTTGGCCAAGCCGAAATCACCCCTCCACTTT. Amino acid sequence: CASSLAKPKSPLHF.